The 21 T cell receptor beta chains presented below share a single source sample, sequenced in a study of regulatory T cells in long-lasting Graves disease. The time point denotes: newly diagnosed GD, antithyroid drugs for less than 3 months. RNA extracted from PBMCs served as the sequencing template. Construction of the TCR beta libraries employed iRepertoire HTBI primers in conjunction with Arm-PCR of CDR3 regions. TCRdb redid the calling of the multiplex PCR reads with MiXCR, one entry per CDR3 protein. The sample records more than 450,000 distinct CDR3 sequences, roughly 15% being singletons. These data also featured in a second study, about T cells in Graves' hyperthyroidism and ophthalmopathy.

The sequencing used peripheral blood mononuclear cells (PBMCs), collected at new diagnosis, from a patient treated with antithyroid drugs. These receptors all stem from a man aged 40-55 years with Graves disease.

The chain combines TRBV28 with TRBJ2-5, with D possibly being TRBD1 (5 bases). Per germline, CDR1 MDHEN and CDR2 SYDVKM. This CDR3 is 14 amino acids long. Deletions cut 7 bases from V and 5 bases from J, with 17 bases between. CDR3 sequence reads: CASNPQGGIETQYF. As DNA, the CDR3 is TGTGCCAGCAACCCCCAGGGCGGTATCGAGACCCAGTACTTC.

This clonotype was observed many times. The J gene is TRBJ2-1, the V gene TRBV11-2, with 7 bases matching TRBD2. V lost 3 bases and J lost 3; bases outside the gene matches: 5. The length of the CDR3 is 15 residues. CDR1 and CDR2 from the germline V gene are SGHAT and FQNNGV. CDR3 in DNA: TGTGCCAGCAGCTTCGGCGGGAGAAGCTACAATGAGCAGTTCTTC. As protein: CASSFGGRSYNEQFF.

This clonotype was detected many times. This chain uses TRBV6-2 or TRBV6-3 with TRBJ1-5; D is uncertain. There are 14 residues in the CDR3. The germline gives CDR1 MNHEY, CDR2 SVGEGT. Trimming pared 2 bases from V and 7 bases from J, leaving 12 bases between. Here the CDR3 DNA reads TGTGCCAGCAGTTACGACGGGCGAGGGCAGCCCCAGCATTTT. Amino acids: CASSYDGRGQPQHF.

The V gene is TRBV19, the J gene TRBJ2-3; 8 nucleotides line up with TRBD2. The CDR3 loop spans 14 amino acids. V shed 4 bases, J shed 6 bases, and the junction held 6 bases outside the gene matches. Germline V lookup: CDR1 LNHDA, CDR2 SQIVND (reference sequence). The CDR3 coding sequence is TGTGCCAGTAGTAGCGGGAGGTTACTCGATACGCAGTATTTT. Residues: CASSSGRLLDTQYF.

This clonotype was counted many times. The genes are TRBV6-5 and TRBJ1-2; no firm D call. The CDR3 spans 15 residues. The germline V gene has CDR1 MNHEY and CDR2 SVGAGI. Deletions cut 0 bases from V and 4 bases from J, with 12 bases between. The CDR3 DNA follows: TGTGCCAGCAGTTACTCGACCAGGCAAGGCTATGGCTACACCTTC. It translates to CASSYSTRQGYGYTF.

This clonotype came up many times. The J gene is TRBJ1-5, the V gene TRBV28; no reliable D call. Germline CDR1 is MDHEN and CDR2 is SYDVKM. V was trimmed by 3 bases and J by 0 bases, leaving 6 bases between them. The CDR3 covers 14 residues. The CDR3 DNA sequence: TGTGCCAGCAGTTTCCGCAATAGCAATCAGCCCCAGCATTTT. It encodes CASSFRNSNQPQHF.

In this sample, this clonotype turned up a few times. The chain carries TRBV29-1 and TRBJ2-2, with 13 bases fitting TRBD2. Losses at the gene ends were 7 bases for V and 6 bases for J; bases not matched to a gene: 2. This CDR3 contains 13 residues. Germline values: CDR1 SQVTM, CDR2 ANQGSEA. CDR3 amino acids: CSGGLAGAGELFF. The CDR3 DNA sequence: TGCAGCGGTGGACTAGCGGGAGCCGGGGAGCTGTTTTTT.

Notes on this clonotype: This sequence may be a read error, since a much larger clone differs from it by one base. This sequence joins TRBV6-2 or TRBV6-3 and TRBJ2-1; no reliable D call. Germline assignment: CDR1 MNHEY and CDR2 SVGEGT. There are 13 residues in the CDR3. V was cut by 0 bases and J by 10 bases, with 10 bases left in between. This CDR3 reads CASSYSPPREQFF. CDR3 DNA sequence: TGTGCCAGCAGTTACTCGCCCCCTAGGGAGCAGTTCTTC.

This clonotype was seen only a few times. V and J are TRBV6-1 and TRBJ2-6; 7 bases map to TRBD1. The V segment lost 5 bases and the J segment 0 bases; nucleotides outside the gene matches: 4. The CDR3 sequence is 16 residues long. In germline, CDR1 is MNHNS, CDR2 SASEGT. CDR3 in DNA: TGTGCCAGCAGTCACAACAGGGGCTCTGGGGCCAACGTCCTGACTTTC. It yields the protein CASSHNRGSGANVLTF.

The CDR3 loop is CASSDNRGLEQYF. CDR3 bases: TGTGCCAGCAGTGATAACAGGGGGCTCGAGCAGTACTTC. The chain employs TRBV6-1 and TRBJ2-7, with 9 positions matching TRBD1. Trimming at V came to 3 bases and at J to 6 bases, leaving 3 bases not matched to a gene. This CDR3 contains 13 residues. CDR1 and CDR2 (germline): MNHNS, SASEGT.

This clonotype appeared many times. The rearrangement uses TRBV6-1 and TRBJ2-1, with 9 bases aligning to TRBD2. The ends lost 5 bases at V and 10 bases at J; junction bases unmatched: 9. The CDR3 sequence is 14 residues long. CDR1 and CDR2 (germline): MNHNS, SASEGT. The CDR3 sequence is CASSNLAGLAEQFF. The CDR3 region has the DNA TGTGCCAGCAGTAACCTAGCGGGATTGGCGGAGCAGTTCTTC.

This clonotype was observed at least ten times. V usage is TRBV12-3 or TRBV12-4 and J usage is TRBJ1-1, with D possibly TRBD1 on 5 matching bases. Trimming took off 3 bases at V and 5 bases at J, with 13 bases between the two ends. CDR3 length equals 14 residues. The CDR3 DNA is TGTGCCAGCAGTTTTGGGGGAATCGCGACTGAAGCTTTCTTT. Residues: CASSFGGIATEAFF.

A few counts support this clonotype. A much larger clonotype is one base distant, so this may be a read error. V is TRBV5-4 and J is TRBJ2-5; 7 bases line up with TRBD1. In germline, CDR1 is SGHNT, CDR2 YYREEE (reference sequence). This CDR3 is 13 amino acids long. The V segment lost 5 bases and the J segment 4 bases; nucleotides outside the gene matches: 5. The CDR3 is CASRPRDRETQYF. As DNA, the CDR3 is TGTGCCAGCAGACCCCGGGACAGAGAGACCCAGTACTTC.

This rearrangement joins TRBV30 to TRBJ2-7; 7 nucleotides match TRBD1. Germline assignment: CDR1 GTSNPN and CDR2 SVGIG (reference sequence). CDR3 length: 14 residues. The trim removed 8 bases at V and 0 bases at J, leaving 10 bases unmatched. CDR3 amino acids: CAQQTGWYSYEQYF. CDR3 DNA: TGTGCCCAACAGACAGGGTGGTACTCCTACGAGCAGTACTTC.

Ten or more counts support this clonotype. V gene TRBV2 combines with J gene TRBJ1-1; 7 bases map to TRBD1. In germline, CDR1 is SNHLY, CDR2 FYNNEI. CDR3 length: 13 amino acids. J lost 10 bases, V lost 0 bases, and 5 bases had no gene match. The CDR3 DNA is TGTGCCAGCAGTGAAGCAACAGGGGCAAGAGCTTTCTTT. This encodes CASSEATGARAFF.

Notes on this clonotype: A much more abundant neighbour one base away suggests this may be a read error. The chain links TRBV28 to TRBJ1-4; 8 bases agree with TRBD1. This CDR3 region has 14 residues. Germline assignment: CDR1 MDHEN and CDR2 SYDVKM. CDR3 nucleotides: TGTGCCAGCAGTCTGACAGGGGAGTGGGAAAAACTGCTTTTT. This sequence encodes CASSLTGEWEKLLF.

This clonotype was recorded many times. The chain combines TRBV27 with TRBJ2-7; 7 bases map to TRBD1. Germline CDR1 is MNHEY and CDR2 is SMNVEV (reference sequence). This CDR3 is 13 amino acids long. V lost 4 bases to trimming and J lost 4 bases; unmatched junction nucleotides: 4. The CDR3 bases are TGTGCCAGCAGTTCCTACAGGGGTTACGAGCAGTACTTC. It specifies CASSSYRGYEQYF.

This clonotype appeared once. The genes are TRBV5-8 and TRBJ2-1; 7 positions match TRBD2. The CDR3 has 15 residues. CDR1 and CDR2 from the germline V gene are SGHTS and YDEGEE. V lost 1 base and J lost 2; bases outside the gene matches: 3. The CDR3 DNA is TGTGCCAGCAGCTTGCCTAGCGGTACCTACAATGAGCAGTTCTTC. It encodes CASSLPSGTYNEQFF.

This chain joins TRBV3-1 and TRBJ2-2; TRBD1 matches 12 bases. From germline, CDR1 is LGHDT and CDR2 YNNKEL (reference sequence). The length of the CDR3 is 12 residues. J gave up 14 bases and V 4 bases, and 2 bases lay outside the gene matches. The CDR3 nucleotides read TGTGCCAGCAGCCGGGACAGGGGGCTTCTGTTTTTT. Translating it yields CASSRDRGLLFF.

The genes are TRBV5-4 and TRBJ2-1; a weak D match, TRBD2 (5 bases). CDR1 is SGHNT and CDR2 is YYREEE in the germline V gene (reference sequence). CDR3 size: 15 residues. V dropped 0 bases and J dropped 5 bases, with 12 bases sitting between them. The CDR3 DNA is TGTGCCAGCAGCTTGGGGGCTAGCAGCGACAATGAGCAGTTCTTC. It specifies CASSLGASSDNEQFF.

The chain joins TRBV20-1 to TRBJ1-2; no reliable D call. V dropped 3 bases and J dropped 0 bases, with 5 bases sitting between them. The V gene's germline CDR1 is DFQATT and CDR2 SNEGSKA (reference sequence). The length of the CDR3 is 12 residues. CDR3 in amino acids: CSASAPNYGYTF. CDR3 nucleotide sequence: TGCAGTGCTAGTGCACCTAACTATGGCTACACCTTC.